This record covers a single T cell receptor (beta chain). The CDR3 extends over 18 amino acids. J gave up 5 bases and V 4 bases, and 10 bases lay outside the gene matches. Germline loops: CDR1 SGHRS, CDR2 YFSETQ. The treatment was: oral pan-JAK inhibitor, 5-10 mg twice daily. Isolation of CD4+ and CD8+ T cells from PBMCs was achieved by sorting. Extracted from the samples, RNA was reverse transcribed into cDNA to serve as the sequencing template. Here immunoSEQ multiplex PCR was the method, and the copy in TCRdb shows in-frame clones only, minus some. The sample contains around 120,000 clones, approximately 53% of which appear only once. These data are taken from a study of CD8+ T cells in alopecia areata. Study details: Tofacitinib therapy took 6 to 18 months; 6 months off drug came after.

This clonotype was obtained from a human donor with alopecia areata. The V call is TRBV5-1, the J call TRBJ2-2; 14 positions agree with TRBD2. The sequenced sample was CD4+ T cells sorted from blood, obtained at week 4, from a patient treated with tofacitinib. The CDR3 DNA reads TGCGCCAGCAGCCCGAGGACTAGCGGGGGGCAAATTACCGGGGAGCTGTTTTTT. Translated: CASSPRTSGGQITGELFF.